This T cell receptor beta chain was sequenced for a study of graft-versus-host responses after intestinal transplantation. Study overall: The whole recipient group had anti-thymocyte globulin induction followed by tacrolimus and steroids for 2 to 3 years. Study observations and caveats: The presence of high graft-versus-host to host-versus-graft clonal ratios in allografts characterized patients with graft-donor T cell macrochimerism.

Produced via immunoSEQ multiplex PCR; TCRdb's table is partial and in-frame only. The sample holds tens of thousands of clones, 82% seen once. About this clone itself: Its antigen is as yet unknown.

The germline CDR1 and CDR2 sequences are LNHDA and SQIVND (reference sequence). The CDR3 is made up of 16 amino acids. After removal of 3 bases from V and 5 bases from J, the junction contained 9 bases not matched to a gene. The TCR comes from a human donor who was the organ donor for an intestinal transplant. The chain employs TRBV19 and TRBJ2-1; 8 nucleotides match TRBD2. Sequenced here: unstimulated CD8+ T cells sorted from spleen or lymph node cells, sampled before transplant. The CDR3 nucleotides are TGTGCCAGTAGTATCGGGACTAGGGCCTACGACAATGAGCAGTTCTTC. Protein product: CASSIGTRAYDNEQFF.